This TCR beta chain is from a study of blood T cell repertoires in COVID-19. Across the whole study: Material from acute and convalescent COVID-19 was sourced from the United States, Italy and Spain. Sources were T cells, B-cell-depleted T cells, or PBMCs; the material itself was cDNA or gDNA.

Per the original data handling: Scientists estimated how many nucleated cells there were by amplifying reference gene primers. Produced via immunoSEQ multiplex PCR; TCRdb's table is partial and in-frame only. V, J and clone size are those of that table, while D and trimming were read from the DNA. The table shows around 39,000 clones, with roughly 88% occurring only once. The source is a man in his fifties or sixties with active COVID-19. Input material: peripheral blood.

The CDR3 bases are TGTGCCAGCTCACCGTCTAGGTATGGTGGCTATGAGCAGTTCTTC. As protein: CASSPSRYGGYEQFF. V usage is TRBV18 and J usage is TRBJ2-1; no definite D call. CDR3 length equals 15 residues. Trimming pared 3 bases from V and 8 bases from J, leaving 17 bases between. Germline CDR1 KGHSH, CDR2 LQKENI.